This T cell receptor (beta chain) was obtained from a study of vaccination and CD4 T cells after COVID-19. A word on this clonotype: Its antigen remains unidentified. At one end the junction does not follow the germline gene, possibly because of a read error.

Treatment indicated: roughly 10-day PBMC culture with coronavirus spike peptide pools or control peptides (ViraFEST assay). Cultured CD4+ T-cell DNA underwent Oncomine TCR Beta short-read sequencing. TCRdb itself ran the PCR reads through MiXCR, one entry per CDR3 protein. The profile shows about 14,000 distinct CDR3 sequences, 43% of them singletons. CDR1 SGHTA and CDR2 FQGNSA come from the germline V gene. The CDR3 has 14 amino acids. Source material: cultured CD4+ T cells from blood. This receptor was taken from a human donor with COVID-19. This rearrangement joins TRBV7-2 to TRBJ2-4, with TRBD2 identical over 9 bases. The CDR3 bases are TGTGCCAGCAACTCGCGGGGGGGGGAAAACACTCAGTACTTC. Translation: CASNSRGGENTQYF. Combining the CDR3 with reference TRBV7-2 and TRBJ2-4 gives the whole variable domain GAGVSQSPSNKVTEKGKDVELRCDPISGHTALYWYRQSLGQGLEFLIYFQGNSAPDKSGLPSDRFSAERTGGSVSTLTIQRTQQEDSAVYLCASNSRGGENTQYFGAGTRLSVL.